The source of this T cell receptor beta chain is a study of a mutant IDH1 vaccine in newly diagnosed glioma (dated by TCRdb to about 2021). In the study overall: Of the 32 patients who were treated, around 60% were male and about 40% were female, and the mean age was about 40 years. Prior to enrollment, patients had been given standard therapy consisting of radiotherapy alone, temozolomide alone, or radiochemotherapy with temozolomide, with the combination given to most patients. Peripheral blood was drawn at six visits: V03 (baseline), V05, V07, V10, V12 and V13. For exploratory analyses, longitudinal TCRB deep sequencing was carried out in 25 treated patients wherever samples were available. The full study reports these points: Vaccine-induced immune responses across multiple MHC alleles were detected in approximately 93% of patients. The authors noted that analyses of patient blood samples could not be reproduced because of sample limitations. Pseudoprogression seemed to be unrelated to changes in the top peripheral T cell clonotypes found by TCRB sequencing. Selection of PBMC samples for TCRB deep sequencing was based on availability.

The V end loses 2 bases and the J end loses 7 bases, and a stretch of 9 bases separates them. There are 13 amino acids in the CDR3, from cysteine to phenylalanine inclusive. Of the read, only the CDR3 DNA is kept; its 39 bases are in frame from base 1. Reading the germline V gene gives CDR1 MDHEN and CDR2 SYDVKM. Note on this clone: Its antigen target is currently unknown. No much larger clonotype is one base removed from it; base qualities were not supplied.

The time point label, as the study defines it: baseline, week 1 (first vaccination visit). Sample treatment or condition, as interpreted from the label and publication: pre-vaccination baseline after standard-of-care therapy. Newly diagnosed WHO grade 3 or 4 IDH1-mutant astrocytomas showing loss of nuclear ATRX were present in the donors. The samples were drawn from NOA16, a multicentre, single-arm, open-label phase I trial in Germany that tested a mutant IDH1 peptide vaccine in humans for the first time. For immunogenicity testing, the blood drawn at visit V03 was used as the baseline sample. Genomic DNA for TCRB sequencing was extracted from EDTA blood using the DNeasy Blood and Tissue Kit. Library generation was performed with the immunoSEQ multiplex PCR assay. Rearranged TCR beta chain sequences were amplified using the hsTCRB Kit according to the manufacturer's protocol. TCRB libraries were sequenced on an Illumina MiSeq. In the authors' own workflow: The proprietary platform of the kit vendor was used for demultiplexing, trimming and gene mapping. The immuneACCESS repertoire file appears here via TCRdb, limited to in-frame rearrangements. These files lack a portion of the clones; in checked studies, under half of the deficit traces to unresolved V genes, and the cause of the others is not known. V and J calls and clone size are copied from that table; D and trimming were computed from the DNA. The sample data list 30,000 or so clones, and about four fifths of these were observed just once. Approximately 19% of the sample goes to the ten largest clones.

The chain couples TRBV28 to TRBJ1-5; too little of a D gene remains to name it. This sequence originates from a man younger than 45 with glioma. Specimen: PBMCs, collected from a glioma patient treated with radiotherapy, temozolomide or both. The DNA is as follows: TGTGCCAGCAGTTTAGAGGGCCAGCAGCCCCAGCATTTT. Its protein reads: CASSLEGQQPQHF.